This T cell receptor beta chain was obtained from a study of identifying expanded T cells in peripheral blood (dated by TCRdb to between 2018 and 2020). Turning to the overall study: Technical replicates were generated by sequencing separate aliquots of the same genomic DNA pool, with four replicates compared pairwise. Study-wide findings and limitations: The authors expected biological variance in healthy repertoires might increase further over much longer intervals such as months to years. The binomial model flagged about 1.2 differentially abundant clones between technical replicates, compared with 15 to 17 over about 2 weeks and approximately 18 over around 4 weeks. In all healthy donors, the variance in clone template counts between samples taken around 2 weeks apart rose significantly as total template count increased. The beta-binomial model significantly reduced the number of clones called differentially abundant and the false-positive rate across all healthy-donor time intervals.

TCRbeta CDR3 regions were profiled by bias-controlled multiplex PCR amplification of genomic DNA with the immunoSEQ Assay. On the study's bioinformatics: To quantify the absolute abundance of each unique TCRbeta CDR3 region, the sequences were collapsed and filtered. Differential abundance was tested with two models: a binomial (Fisher-equivalent) model and a beta-binomial model that adds time-dependent variance fitted from healthy donors. Clones with fewer than 5 combined templates were removed, and a clone was called differentially abundant if the clone's Benjamini-Hochberg FDR was below 0.01. Beta-binomial variance was modeled as a function of total template count across the two samples using the form v = (b*log(k)+a)^2. TCRdb retrieved this table from immuneACCESS and kept in-frame rearrangements only. Not all clones are present; in checked studies, unresolved V genes account for under half, and no reason is known for the remainder. The V and J calls and the clone size are those of that table, but D and trimming were determined from the DNA. This sample lists roughly 100,000 clones; 87% were detected once. The ten top clones hold about a sixth of the sample.

As for this clone: The specificity of this receptor is unknown. Qualities for individual bases were not recorded, and no much larger clone is one base off.

During the collection period, no immune events, such as infections, were documented for the healthy donors. Healthy-donor blood repertoires served as a training cohort to calibrate time-dependent variance in a beta-binomial model of T-cell clone differential abundance. The training cohort comprised about ten healthy donors, 3 female and 7 male. Donor ages ranged from about 29 to 65 years, with an average of approximately 43 years. Whole blood from each healthy donor was obtained from a commercial supplier and was collected at three time points two to three weeks apart. For immunosequencing, genomic DNA was extracted from whole blood that had not been sorted. The CDR3, from cysteine to phenylalanine, totals 15 residues. Kept here is only the CDR3 DNA, which spans 45 bases and is read in frame from base 1. From a lookup of the germline V gene, CDR1 and CDR2 are SGHRS and YFSETQ. V loses 3 bases of germline sequence and J loses 2 bases, and the interval between the two ends is 14 bases.

The chain uses TRBV5-1 and TRBJ2-5, with TRBD1 tentatively as D gene (6 bases match). Sequenced material: blood. The source of this sequence is a person aged 18 to 75 in good health. At the DNA level, the sequence is TGCGCCAGCAGCTCCTCCGGGACACTTCAAGAGACCCAGTACTTC. It is translated as CASSSSGTLQETQYF. The entire variable domain, with the stretches around the CDR3 drawn from the reference TRBV5-1 and TRBJ2-5 proteins, is KAGVTQTPRYLIKTRGQQVTLSCSPISGHRSVSWYQQTPGQGLQFLFEYFSETQRNKGNFPGRFSGRQFSNSRSEMNVSTLELGDSALYLCASSSSGTLQETQYFGPGTRLLVL.